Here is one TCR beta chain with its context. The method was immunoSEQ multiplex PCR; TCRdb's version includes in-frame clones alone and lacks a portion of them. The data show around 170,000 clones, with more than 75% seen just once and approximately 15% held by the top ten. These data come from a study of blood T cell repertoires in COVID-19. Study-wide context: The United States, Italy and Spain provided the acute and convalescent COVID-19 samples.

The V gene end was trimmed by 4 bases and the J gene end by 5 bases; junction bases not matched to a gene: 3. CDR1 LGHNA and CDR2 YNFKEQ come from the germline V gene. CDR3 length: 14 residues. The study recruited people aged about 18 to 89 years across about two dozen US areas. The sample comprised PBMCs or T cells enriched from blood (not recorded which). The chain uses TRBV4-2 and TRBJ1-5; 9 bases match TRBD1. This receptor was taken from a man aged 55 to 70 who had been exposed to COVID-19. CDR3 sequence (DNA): TGTGCCAGCAGCCCGACAGGGGGACATCAGCCCCAGCATTTT. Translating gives CASSPTGGHQPQHF.